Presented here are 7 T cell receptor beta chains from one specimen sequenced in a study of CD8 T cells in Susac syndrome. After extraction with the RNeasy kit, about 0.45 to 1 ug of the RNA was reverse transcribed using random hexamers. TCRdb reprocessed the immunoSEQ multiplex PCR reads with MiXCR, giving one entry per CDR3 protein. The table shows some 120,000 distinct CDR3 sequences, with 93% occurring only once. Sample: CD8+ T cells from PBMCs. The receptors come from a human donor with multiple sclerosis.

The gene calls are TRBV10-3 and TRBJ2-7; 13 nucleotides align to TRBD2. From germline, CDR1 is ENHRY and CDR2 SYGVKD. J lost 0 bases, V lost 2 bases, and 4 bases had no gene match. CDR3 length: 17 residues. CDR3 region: CAISERGTSGISYEQYV. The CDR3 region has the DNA TGTGCCATCAGTGAGCGAGGGACTAGCGGGATCTCCTACGAGCAGTACGTC.

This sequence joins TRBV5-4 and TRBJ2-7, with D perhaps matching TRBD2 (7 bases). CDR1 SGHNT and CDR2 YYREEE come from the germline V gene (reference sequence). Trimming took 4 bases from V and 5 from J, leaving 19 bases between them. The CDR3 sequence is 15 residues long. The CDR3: CASSPTGGQINEQYF. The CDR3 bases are TGTGCCAGCAGCCCAACCGGGGGGCAAATCAACGAGCAGTACTTC.

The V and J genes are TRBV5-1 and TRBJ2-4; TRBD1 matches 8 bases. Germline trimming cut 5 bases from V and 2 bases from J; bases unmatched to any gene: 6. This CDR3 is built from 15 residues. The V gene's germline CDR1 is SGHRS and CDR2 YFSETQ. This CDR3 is CASRDRDQSKNIQYF. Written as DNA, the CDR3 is TGCGCCAGCAGGGACAGGGACCAATCCAAAAACATTCAGTACTTC.

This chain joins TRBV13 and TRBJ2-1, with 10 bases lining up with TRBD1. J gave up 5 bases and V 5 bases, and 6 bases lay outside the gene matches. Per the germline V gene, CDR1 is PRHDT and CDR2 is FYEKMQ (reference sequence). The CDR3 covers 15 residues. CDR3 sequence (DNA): TGTGCCAGCAGCGCCGGGACAGGGGTCCACAATGAGCAGTTCTTC. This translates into CASSAGTGVHNEQFF. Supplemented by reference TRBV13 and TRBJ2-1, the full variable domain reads AAGVIQSPRHLIKEKRETATLKCYPIPRHDTVYWYQQGPGQDPQFLISFYEKMQSDKGSIPDRFSAQQFSDYHSELNMSSLELGDSALYFCASSAGTGVHNEQFFGPGTRLTVL.

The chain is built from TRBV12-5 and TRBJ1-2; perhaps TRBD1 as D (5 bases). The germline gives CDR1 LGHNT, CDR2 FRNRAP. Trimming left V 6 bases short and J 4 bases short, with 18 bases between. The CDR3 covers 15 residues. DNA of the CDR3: TGTGCTAGTGGAGACCCAGGGTCCGGAACCTATGGCTACACCTTC. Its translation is CASGDPGSGTYGYTF.

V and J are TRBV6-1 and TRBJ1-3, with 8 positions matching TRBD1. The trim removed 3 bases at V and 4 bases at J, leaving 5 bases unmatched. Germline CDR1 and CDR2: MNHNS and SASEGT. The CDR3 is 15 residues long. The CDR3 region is CASSEPRGPGNTIYF. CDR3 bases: TGTGCCAGCAGTGAGCCCAGGGGGCCAGGAAACACCATATATTTT.

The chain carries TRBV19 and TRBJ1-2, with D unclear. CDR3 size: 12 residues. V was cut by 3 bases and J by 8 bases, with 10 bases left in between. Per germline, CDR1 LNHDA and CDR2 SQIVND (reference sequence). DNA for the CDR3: TGTGCCAGTAGTATTGGCACAAACGGCTACACCTTC. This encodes CASSIGTNGYTF.